These 23 T cell receptor beta chains came from one sample sequenced in a study of T cell responses to AZD1222 COVID-19 vaccine. Produced via immunoSEQ multiplex PCR; TCRdb's table is partial and in-frame only. This table has about 130,000 clones, approximately 92% appearing once. The source material was peripheral blood, sampled 28 days after the second AZD1222 dose. These receptor sequences come from an adult who received the AZD1222 COVID-19 vaccine.

This clone was seen just once. This chain connects TRBV18 to TRBJ1-5; 7 bases agree with TRBD1. CDR3 length equals 16 residues. The germline V gene has CDR1 KGHSH and CDR2 LQKENI. J lost 5 bases, V lost 2 bases, and 9 bases had no gene match. CDR3 residues: CASSPRGQGGHQPQHF. The CDR3 DNA reads as TGTGCCAGCTCACCAAGGGGGCAGGGAGGTCATCAGCCCCAGCATTTT. Drawing the rest from reference TRBV18 and TRBJ1-5, the complete variable domain is NAGVMQNPRHLVRRRGQEARLRCSPMKGHSHVYWYRQLPEEGLKFMVYLQKENIIDESGMPKERFSAEFPKEGPSILRIQQVVRGDSAAYFCASSPRGQGGHQPQHFGDGTRLSIL.

CDR3 bases: TGTGCCACCAGTGAAGACCGCGGAACAGATACGCAGTATTTT. It translates to CATSEDRGTDTQYF. The genes are TRBV24-1 and TRBJ2-3; D is ambiguous. CDR3 length equals 14 residues. CDR1 and CDR2 from the germline V gene are KGHDR and SFDVKD. V dropped 4 bases and J dropped 3 bases, with 10 bases sitting between them.

The chain is built from TRBV28 and TRBJ2-2; D unclear. The CDR3 covers 17 residues. V was clipped by 2 bases and J by 0 bases, with 13 bases between them. Germline CDR1 is MDHEN and CDR2 is SYDVKM. In DNA form, the CDR3 reads TGTGCCAGCAGTTTAGAATTCGGCAGGTCGAACACCGGGGAGCTGTTTTTT. It yields the protein CASSLEFGRSNTGELFF.

The chain uses TRBV28 and TRBJ1-2; TRBD1 agrees at 7 bases. Germline-derived CDR1 and CDR2 are MDHEN and SYDVKM. With 4 bases clipped from V and 4 bases from J, the junction kept 9 bases outside the gene matches. The CDR3 loop spans 15 amino acids. CDR3 sequence (DNA): TGTGCCAGCAGTTCTACCAGGGGGGGGATCTATGGCTACACCTTC. The encoded protein is CASSSTRGGIYGYTF.

The chain combines TRBV6-1 with TRBJ1-3; the D is unclear. In germline, CDR1 is MNHNS, CDR2 SASEGT. V was shortened by 2 bases and J by 2 bases, with 4 bases between the two germline ends. This CDR3 is built from 13 residues. CDR3 DNA: TGTGCCAGCAGTGAATGGCCTGGAAACACCATATATTTT. This gives the protein CASSEWPGNTIYF.

This clone was counted once. The CDR3 here is CATSRASGLAGGDTQYF. CDR3 DNA sequence: TGTGCCACCAGCAGAGCGAGCGGGCTAGCGGGGGGAGATACGCAGTATTTT. V usage is TRBV15 and J usage is TRBJ2-3; 11 bases align to TRBD2. This CDR3 has 17 residues. V lost 1 base to trimming and J lost 5 bases; unmatched junction nucleotides: 8. Germline loops: CDR1 LNHNV, CDR2 YYDKDF (reference sequence). The whole variable domain, remainder taken from reference TRBV15 and TRBJ2-3, is DAMVIQNPRYQVTQFGKPVTLSCSQTLNHNVMYWYQQKSSQAPKLLFHYYDKDFNNEADTPDNFQSRRPNTSFCFLDIRSPGLGDTAMYLCATSRASGLAGGDTQYFGPGTRLTVL.

The genes are TRBV20-1 and TRBJ2-5, with 9 bases identical to TRBD2. This CDR3 is built from 16 residues. Per germline, CDR1 DFQATT and CDR2 SNEGSKA (reference sequence). The junction had 13 bases not matched to a gene; V was cut back by 3 bases and J by 5 bases. The CDR3 protein is CSASRPGLATGETQYF. The CDR3 DNA reads TGCAGTGCTAGTCGCCCGGGACTAGCTACAGGGGAGACCCAGTACTTC.

This sequence joins TRBV3-1 (or the pseudogene TRBV3-2) and TRBJ1-5; TRBD1 matches at 8 bases. The CDR3 length is 15 residues. The V gene's germline CDR1 is LGHDT and CDR2 YNNKEL (reference sequence). V was clipped by 3 bases and J by 6 bases; unmatched bases: 7. The CDR3 loop reads CASSQGQERFQPQHF. DNA of the CDR3: TGTGCCAGCAGCCAGGGACAGGAAAGATTTCAGCCCCAGCATTTT.

This chain joins TRBV7-3 and TRBJ2-1, with D perhaps TRBD1 (5 bases). The germline V gene has CDR1 SGHTA and CDR2 FQGTGA. The CDR3 is 14 amino acids. V lost 0 bases to trimming and J lost 9 bases, with 12 bases between them. The CDR3 DNA follows: TGTGCCAGCAGCTTAACTGGGGCGAATGGTGAGCAGTTCTTC. Translating it yields CASSLTGANGEQFF.

This clone was counted once. CDR3 sequence (DNA): TGCGCCAGCAGCTTGGTGTCAGGGGCGAACTATGGCTACACCTTC. Its protein product is CASSLVSGANYGYTF. The chain is built from TRBV5-1 and TRBJ1-2; tentatively, D is TRBD1 (6 bases). The CDR3 loop spans 15 amino acids. From germline, CDR1 is SGHRS and CDR2 YFSETQ. Trimming removed 0 bases at V and 2 bases at J, with 11 bases between. Using reference TRBV5-1 and TRBJ1-2 for the parts outside the CDR3, the full variable domain is KAGVTQTPRYLIKTRGQQVTLSCSPISGHRSVSWYQQTPGQGLQFLFEYFSETQRNKGNFPGRFSGRQFSNSRSEMNVSTLELGDSALYLCASSLVSGANYGYTFGSGTRLTVV.

The V gene is TRBV6-5, the J gene TRBJ2-1, with TRBD2 identical over 8 bases. This CDR3 comprises 15 residues. Germline V gene lookup returns CDR1 MNHEY and CDR2 SVGAGI. V lost 3 bases and J lost 9; bases outside the gene matches: 10. CDR3 sequence (DNA): TGTGCCAGCAGTTATGCCCCACGACTAGCGCGTGAGCAGTTCTTC. It yields the protein CASSYAPRLAREQFF.

This chain connects TRBV19 to TRBJ2-1, with D possibly matching TRBD1 (6 bases). Between the trimmed V and J ends, which lost 4 bases and 10 bases, there was a span of 11 bases. The CDR3 is 12 residues long. The germline gives CDR1 LNHDA, CDR2 SQIVND (reference sequence). The CDR3 region has the DNA TGTGCCAGTAGTAAGGACAGAGGGGAGCAGTTCTTC. Amino acids: CASSKDRGEQFF.

This sequence joins TRBV7-8 and TRBJ2-1; 10 bases line up with TRBD2. Trimming removed 2 bases from V and 5 bases from J; junction bases left unmatched: 0. Per germline, CDR1 SGHVS and CDR2 FQNEAQ. The CDR3 consists of 14 residues. This CDR3 reads CASSLTSGNNEQFF. Written as DNA, the CDR3 is TGTGCCAGCAGCTTAACTAGCGGGAACAATGAGCAGTTCTTC.

The chain has TRBV19 and TRBJ2-2; TRBD2 is a possible D gene (6 bases). The CDR3 has 15 amino acids. Looked up from germline, CDR1 is LNHDA and CDR2 is SQIVND (reference sequence). Trimming took off 7 bases at V and 3 bases at J, with 15 bases between the two ends. The CDR3 region has the DNA TGTGCCAGTACCCCCCTTGGCGGGGACACCGGGGAGCTGTTTTTT. Protein sequence: CASTPLGGDTGELFF. Combining the CDR3 with reference TRBV19 and TRBJ2-2 gives the whole variable domain DGGITQSPKYLFRKEGQNVTLSCEQNLNHDAMYWYRQDPGQGLRLIYYSQIVNDFQKGDIAEGYSVSREKKESFPLTVTSAQKNPTAFYLCASTPLGGDTGELFFGEGSRLTVL.

The V call is TRBV12-3 or TRBV12-4, the J call TRBJ2-1, with unresolved D. V gave up 2 bases and J gave up 5 bases, with 7 bases separating them. The length of the CDR3 is 13 residues. The CDR3 sequence is CASSLTSNNEQFF. The CDR3 DNA is TGTGCCAGCAGTTTAACCAGCAACAATGAGCAGTTCTTC.

The rearrangement links TRBV7-2 to TRBJ1-2; D unresolved. In germline, CDR1 is SGHTA, CDR2 FQGNSA. CDR3 length equals 13 residues. Trimming left V 1 base short and J 4 bases short, with 7 bases between. The CDR3 region is CASSLGSSYGYTF. DNA of the CDR3: TGTGCCAGCAGCTTAGGTTCCAGCTATGGCTACACCTTC. The variable domain in full, with the rest retrieved from reference TRBV7-2 and TRBJ1-2, is GAGVSQSPSNKVTEKGKDVELRCDPISGHTALYWYRQSLGQGLEFLIYFQGNSAPDKSGLPSDRFSAERTGGSVSTLTIQRTQQEDSAVYLCASSLGSSYGYTFGSGTRLTVV.

This chain connects TRBV24-1 to TRBJ2-7, with 12 bases identical to TRBD1. This CDR3 is 13 amino acids long. Trimming at V came to 9 bases and at J to 10 bases, leaving 9 bases not matched to a gene. From germline, CDR1 is KGHDR and CDR2 SFDVKD. The CDR3 DNA is TGTGCCACCGCGGGACAGGGGGCAACGGATCAGTACTTC. Residues: CATAGQGATDQYF.

A single count supports this clone. The chain combines TRBV5-4 with TRBJ1-1, with no clear D. There are 12 residues in the CDR3. Trimming pared 1 base from V and 2 bases from J, leaving 3 bases between. Germline CDR1 is SGHNT and CDR2 is YYREEE (reference sequence). This CDR3 reads CASSLPNTEAFF. The CDR3 nucleotides are TGTGCCAGCAGCTTGCCTAACACTGAAGCTTTCTTT.

V gene TRBV7-2 combines with J gene TRBJ2-3; D may be TRBD1 (6 bases). Trimming pared 0 bases from V and 5 bases from J, leaving 15 bases between. The CDR3 is 16 residues long. Germline lookup yields CDR1 SGHTA and CDR2 FQGNSA. The CDR3 loop is CASSLAQGWYGDTQYF. In DNA, the CDR3 is TGTGCCAGCAGCTTAGCGCAGGGGTGGTACGGAGATACGCAGTATTTT.

The chain joins TRBV11-3 to TRBJ1-2; the D gene is possibly TRBD1 (5 bases). The V gene's germline CDR1 is SGHNT and CDR2 YENEEA. Trimming cost V 5 bases and J 5 bases, with 9 bases left between them. The CDR3 has 12 amino acids. The CDR3 nucleotides read TGTGCCAGCAGCCTTCGACAGTATGGCTACACCTTC. It codes for CASSLRQYGYTF.

The chain is built from TRBV7-6 and TRBJ2-3, with D possibly matching TRBD1 (5 bases). V lost 2 bases, J lost 4 bases, and 16 bases lay in between. The germline V gene has CDR1 SGHVS and CDR2 FNYEAQ. This CDR3 is 16 amino acids long. The CDR3 bases are TGTGCCAGCAGCTTAAGGGGATCACGCCCCGCAGATACGCAGTATTTT. It specifies CASSLRGSRPADTQYF.

The V gene is TRBV27, the J gene TRBJ1-1, with D perhaps matching TRBD1 (5 bases). The CDR3 is 13 residues long. CDR1 is MNHEY and CDR2 is SMNVEV in the germline V gene (reference sequence). The V gene lost 4 bases and the J gene lost 1 base, with 7 bases spanning the gap. The CDR3 loop is CASSSGQNTEAFF. For the CDR3, the DNA is TGTGCCAGCAGTTCCGGACAGAACACTGAAGCTTTCTTT.

J is TRBJ2-3 and V is TRBV30; TRBD1 might be the D (6 bases). Germline CDR1 reads GTSNPN; CDR2 reads SVGIG (reference sequence). The CDR3 runs to 17 residues. V lost 1 base and J 1 base, leaving 18 bases between the germline ends. The CDR3 spells CAWSAVTGYWGTDTQYF. Written as DNA, the CDR3 is TGTGCCTGGAGTGCGGTGACAGGATATTGGGGCACAGATACGCAGTATTTT.